These 13 T cell receptor beta chains were all obtained from the same sample, sequenced in a study of blood T cells in healthy people across ages. The second PCR ran roughly 6 to 11 cycles with a sample-barcoded 5' primer and J-beta primers. TCRdb analysed the 5' RACE reads with MiXCR anew, one entry per CDR3 protein. The table has around 940,000 distinct CDR3 sequences, roughly half seen once. Sequencing was carried out using blood. The origin of the receptors is a woman aged 55-69 years in good health.

The chain employs TRBV20-1 and TRBJ2-3, with 8 bases lining up with TRBD1. CDR3 size: 11 residues. Per the germline V gene, CDR1 is DFQATT and CDR2 is SNEGSKA (reference sequence). The DNA of the CDR3 is TGCATCCCAGGGGGCGCAGATACGCAGTATTTT. It translates to CIPGGADTQYF.

This clonotype was picked up one time. V gene TRBV5-1 combines with J gene TRBJ2-1; 9 nucleotides align to TRBD2. The CDR3 is 16 amino acids. The junction had 7 bases not matched to a gene; V was cut back by 4 bases and J by 2 bases. Germline V CDR1 and CDR2: SGHRS, YFSETQ. CDR3 region: CASSTIAGVPYNEQFF. CDR3 in DNA: TGCGCCAGCAGCACTATAGCGGGAGTGCCCTACAATGAGCAGTTCTTC.

The J gene is TRBJ2-3, the V gene TRBV28; D is unresolved. This CDR3 contains 13 residues. Germline lookup yields CDR1 MDHEN and CDR2 SYDVKM. V was pared by 5 bases and J by 4 bases, with 10 bases between. CDR3 loop: CASSAPGPDTQYF. The CDR3 region has the DNA TGTGCCAGCAGTGCGCCGGGTCCAGATACGCAGTATTTT. Using reference TRBV28 and TRBJ2-3 for the parts outside the CDR3, the full variable domain is DVKVTQSSRYLVKRTGEKVFLECVQDMDHENMFWYRQDPGLGLRLIYFSYDVKMKEKGDIPEGYSVSREKKERFSLILESASTNQTSMYLCASSAPGPDTQYFGPGTRLTVL.

The chain carries TRBV27 and TRBJ2-7, with a tentative D call TRBD2 (6 bases). Germline CDR1 and CDR2: MNHEY and SMNVEV (reference sequence). The ends were cut back, 5 bases at V and 3 bases at J, with 20 bases in the middle. The length of the CDR3 is 16 residues. In DNA, the CDR3 is TGTGCCAGCAGTCCATCGCGGGGTGGGGTAAGCTACGAGCAGTACTTC. Translated, it gives CASSPSRGGVSYEQYF.

About this clonotype itself: Germline and junction disagree at one end, which may indicate a read error. The J gene is TRBJ2-5, the V gene TRBV25-1; perhaps TRBD2 as D (6 bases). The DNA matches TRBJ2-7 better at its end, which makes the J call doubtful. CDR1 and CDR2 (germline): MGHDK, SYGVNS. This CDR3 has 14 amino acids. CDR3 DNA sequence: TGTTCCAGCAGTGAATCGGGGGAGGTGTACGAGCAGTACTTC. Protein sequence: CSSSESGEVYEQYF.

The genes are TRBV5-5 and TRBJ2-5; unclear D gene. Matching the DNA end better, TRBJ2-7 makes the J call doubtful. Germline V lookup: CDR1 SGHKS, CDR2 YYEKEE (reference sequence). The CDR3 is 14 residues long. The CDR3 DNA sequence: TGTGCCAGCAGCTTGGATGTGTTTCCCTACGAGCAGTACTTC. Residues: CASSLDVFPYEQYF.

V and J are TRBV29-1 and TRBJ1-1, with no clear D. Germline CDR1 and CDR2: SQVTM and ANQGSEA. V dropped 6 bases and J dropped 1 base, with 9 bases sitting between them. CDR3 length equals 12 residues. The CDR3 DNA reads as TGCAGCGTCTCCACGGCGAACACTGAAGCTTTCTTT. This codes for CSVSTANTEAFF.

The V gene is TRBV6-5, the J gene TRBJ1-1; D is perhaps TRBD1 (6 bases). The CDR3 spans 15 residues. Germline V gene sequence: CDR1 MNHEY, CDR2 SVGAGI. V lost 5 bases and J 1 base, leaving 14 bases between the germline ends. As DNA, the CDR3 is TGTGCCAGCAGTATCACTCGACAGGCGAACACTGAAGCTTTCTTT. The encoded protein is CASSITRQANTEAFF.

This sequence joins TRBV6-5 and TRBJ2-7; TRBD2 aligns across 8 bases. With V trimmed by 6 bases and J by 3 bases, 13 bases remained unmatched. Looked up from germline, CDR1 is MNHEY and CDR2 is SVGAGI. The CDR3 has 16 amino acids. CDR3 DNA: TGTGCCAGCAGCCCAAGCCACGGGAGGGCCGTCTACGAGCAGTACTTC. As protein: CASSPSHGRAVYEQYF.

J is TRBJ1-1 and V is TRBV7-9; maybe TRBD1 (5 bases). V was trimmed by 1 base and J by 0 bases, leaving 12 bases between them. This CDR3 is 16 amino acids long. Per the germline V gene, CDR1 is SEHNR and CDR2 is FQNEAQ (reference sequence). The CDR3 reads CASSLVGGYMNTEAFF. CDR3 bases: TGTGCCAGCAGCTTAGTCGGGGGGTACATGAACACTGAAGCTTTCTTT.

The V call is TRBV9, the J call TRBJ2-5; D is perhaps TRBD1 (6 bases). In germline, CDR1 is SGDLS, CDR2 YYNGEE. The CDR3 loop spans 14 amino acids. V dropped 0 bases and J dropped 5 bases, with 11 bases sitting between them. CDR3 protein: CASSVAGGLETQYF. In DNA, the CDR3 is TGTGCCAGCAGCGTAGCTGGGGGCCTTGAGACCCAGTACTTC.

The chain recombines TRBV28 with TRBJ1-4; no reliable D call. Trimming shortened V by 9 bases and J by 7 bases, and 18 bases separated the two germline ends. The CDR3 contains 14 residues. Germline-derived CDR1 and CDR2 are MDHEN and SYDVKM. The CDR3 is CASIRGGISEKLFF. As DNA, the CDR3 is TGTGCCAGTATCCGAGGAGGAATAAGTGAAAAACTGTTTTTT.

This clonotype was found once. J is TRBJ1-5 and V is TRBV25-1, with 12 bases lining up with TRBD1. V lost 8 bases, J lost 6 bases, and 5 bases stayed unmatched. The length of the CDR3 is 14 residues. The V gene's germline CDR1 is MGHDK and CDR2 SYGVNS. CDR3 loop: CASAGTGGFQPQHF. CDR3 DNA: TGTGCCAGCGCCGGGACAGGGGGCTTTCAGCCCCAGCATTTT.